This T cell receptor delta chain was identified in a study of gamma-delta chains in newborns, infants, children. The overall study: Microbial exposure reportedly drives polyclonal innate γδ T cell expansion after birth.

TCRdb fed the reads to CATT. The top ten clones hold roughly a sixth of a sample with about 8,500 delta-chain clones, 3% to 4% of them seen once. Notes on this clone: A much larger clone differs by one base, so this may be a read error.

The sequence was collected from a child who was a newborn, infant or young child, either healthy, febrile or measles-vaccinated (not recorded which). Material: blood.

In nucleotides, the CDR3 is TGTGCCTGTGACACCGTGGGGACCCTCTCCTGGGGCACCCGACAGATGTTTTTC. Translation: CACDTVGTLSWGTRQMFF. The gene calls are TRDV2 and TRDJ3; a possible D gene is TRDD3 (6 bases). The CDR3 sequence is 18 residues long. The germline gives CDR1 GEAIGNYY, CDR2 EKD.